Here is one T cell receptor (beta chain) with its context. This clone was detected only a few times. Its antigen remains unidentified. Per-base quality was not reported, and no clone a single base away is much larger than it. The data are from a study of OX40 agonist ivuxolimab in advanced cancers. Study-wide context: Ivuxolimab, which targeted the costimulatory receptor OX40 (CD134), was an agonistic, fully human IgG2 monoclonal antibody. In the dose-escalation cohort, roughly 80% of patients were male, and the mean age was approximately 55 years, with a range of about 20 to 90. The purpose of peripheral TCRbeta sequencing was to test whether ivuxolimab changed TCR sequence diversity and led to clonal T-cell expansion. Patients were allowed to have had prior anti-PD-1, anti-PD-L1 or anti-CTLA-4 therapy, and approximately 39% of the dose-escalation patients had been treated with checkpoint inhibitors. The paper describes the monotherapy dose-escalation part (N of about 57 patients) of the phase I trial of ivuxolimab. Partial responses occurred in three dose-escalation patients: two with cutaneous melanoma and one with hepatocellular carcinoma. Among the roughly 50 dose-escalation patients, about 20 had hepatocellular carcinoma, roughly 15 melanoma, 9 renal cell carcinoma and 9 head and neck cancer. Intravenous ivuxolimab was administered to patients every 2 weeks at six dose levels: 0.01, 0.1, 0.3, 1.5, 3 and 10 mg/kg.

Genomic DNA was extracted from sorted cells for sequencing of the TCRbeta CDR3 region. The immunoSEQ Assay was used to sequence the TCRbeta CDR3 regions. TCRdb stores this immuneACCESS table with in-frame sequences only. Part of the clones is absent; in the studies checked, under half of the shortfall reflects unresolved V genes, and no reason is known for the rest. This sample is represented by fewer than 25,000 clones; approximately 70% of them were singletons. The top ten clonotypes cover under 20% of the sample. CDR1 and CDR2 were assigned from the germline V gene as SGHDT and YYEEEE. The CDR3 holds 12 amino acids from the cysteine to the phenylalanine. Just CDR3 DNA is preserved here, 36 bases in frame from base 1. Between the V and J ends, shortened by 3 bases and 10 bases respectively, the junction contains 11 bases. Patients with autoimmune disease history or receiving systemic immunosuppression were excluded from the trial. Peripheral blood for TCR sequencing was collected from all dose cohorts at baseline, on cycle 4 day 1, and on cycle 7 day 1. The samples were taken from a phase I, first-in-human, multicenter, open-label dose-escalation trial of ivuxolimab. Adults with locally advanced or metastatic melanoma, renal cell carcinoma, hepatocellular carcinoma or head and neck squamous cell carcinoma were enrolled in the trial. CD4+ and CD8+ T cells were sorted separately from peripheral blood before TCR sequencing.

The paper's findings and limits, for the study overall: After ivuxolimab, expanded clones were on average more numerous among CD8+ T cells than among CD4+ T cells. At doses of 0.1 to 3.0 mg/kg, clonal expansion of both CD4+ and CD8+ blood T cells was observed from baseline to week 6. Low levels of normalized T-cell clonal expansion were also shown by some nonresponding patients. In the 0.1-3.0 mg/kg groups, partial responders were among the patients with the lowest normalized peripheral clonal expansion, particularly in CD8+ T cells. The antigen specificity of the peripheral T cells that underwent clonal expansion was not determined.

The origin of this receptor is an adult with an advanced solid tumor such as melanoma, head and neck, liver or kidney cancer. Sequences were derived from CD4+ or CD8+ T cells sorted from blood, sampled in a trial of the OX40 agonist ivuxolimab. Here the chain combines TRBV5-6 and TRBJ2-1; no confident D gene assignment can be made. The nucleotides read TGTGCCAGCAGCTGGGAAATTCGGGAGCAGTTCTTC. It codes for CASSWEIREQFF.